The 16 T cell receptor beta chains presented below share a single source sample, sequenced in a study of blood T cell repertoires in COVID-19. Here immunoSEQ multiplex PCR was the method, and the copy in TCRdb shows in-frame clones only, minus some. Found here are about 95,000 clones, 81% of them singletons; the top ten hold approximately 23%. Input material: peripheral blood. The receptors derive from a man aged 80 or over with active or convalescent COVID-19.

The J gene is TRBJ2-3, the V gene TRBV5-4; tentative D call: TRBD2 (7 bases). Germline CDR1 SGHNT, CDR2 YYREEE (reference sequence). The CDR3 is made up of 16 amino acids. V lost 1 base and J lost 4, with 16 bases in between. CDR3 sequence: CASSLRAGRGADTQYF. DNA of the CDR3: TGTGCCAGCAGCTTGCGGGCTGGGAGGGGGGCAGATACGCAGTATTTT.

V is TRBV7-9 and J is TRBJ2-2; 10 bases fit TRBD2. V was clipped by 4 bases and J by 2 bases; unmatched bases: 7. The CDR3 contains 17 residues. Germline lookup yields CDR1 SEHNR and CDR2 FQNEAQ (reference sequence). The CDR3 region is CASSSLAGGPNTGELFF. CDR3 bases: TGTGCCAGCAGCTCCTTAGCGGGGGGCCCCAACACCGGGGAGCTGTTTTTT.

The chain recombines TRBV27 with TRBJ2-7, with D perhaps TRBD1 (8 bases). The germline V and J ends were trimmed by 5 bases and 3 bases, with 14 bases remaining between them. In germline, CDR1 is MNHEY, CDR2 SMNVEV (reference sequence). This CDR3 is 14 amino acids long. CDR3 nucleotides: TGTGCCAGCAGTGCGGGGGACAGGTTCTACGAGCAGTACTTC. It encodes CASSAGDRFYEQYF.

The rearrangement links TRBV7-3 to TRBJ1-2; D gene uncertain. V gave up 2 bases and J gave up 6 bases, with 10 bases separating them. This CDR3 is 13 amino acids long. Germline CDR1 reads SGHTA; CDR2 reads FQGTGA. In nucleotides, the CDR3 is TGTGCCAGCAGCTTAGGGAGGGCGGATGGCTACACCTTC. This gives the protein CASSLGRADGYTF. Variable domain in full (rest from reference TRBV7-3 and TRBJ1-2): GAGVSQTPSNKVTEKGKYVELRCDPISGHTALYWYRQSLGQGPEFLIYFQGTGAADDSGLPNDRFFAVRPEGSVSTLKIQRTERGDSAVYLCASSLGRADGYTFGSGTRLTVV.

This clone was seen more than once but under ten times. This chain joins TRBV19 and TRBJ1-5; tentatively, D is TRBD1 (6 bases). V lost 4 bases to trimming and J lost 11 bases, with 9 bases between them. This CDR3 has 11 residues. Germline CDR1 reads LNHDA; CDR2 reads SQIVND (reference sequence). The CDR3 sequence is CASSTGDTQHF. The CDR3 nucleotides read TGTGCCAGTAGTACCGGGGACACCCAGCATTTT.

This chain joins TRBV12-5 and TRBJ2-7, with 9 nucleotides matching TRBD1. The length of the CDR3 is 15 residues. Germline loops: CDR1 LGHNT, CDR2 FRNRAP. J was trimmed by 5 bases and V by 2 bases; bases with no gene match: 7. The CDR3 nucleotides are TGTGCTAGTGGTTTGTTGGGACAGGGTGACCACGAGCAGTACTTC. It is translated as CASGLLGQGDHEQYF.

V is TRBV5-1 and J is TRBJ2-7; a weak D match, TRBD1 (6 bases). Trimming removed 0 bases at V and 9 bases at J, with 13 bases between. In germline, CDR1 is SGHRS, CDR2 YFSETQ. The length of the CDR3 is 13 residues. In DNA form, the CDR3 reads TGCGCCAGCAGCTTGGTACCTCCACAGGGGCAGTACTTC. Protein product: CASSLVPPQGQYF. Filled out from reference TRBV5-1 and TRBJ2-7, the complete variable domain reads KAGVTQTPRYLIKTRGQQVTLSCSPISGHRSVSWYQQTPGQGLQFLFEYFSETQRNKGNFPGRFSGRQFSNSRSEMNVSTLELGDSALYLCASSLVPPQGQYFGPGTRLTVT.

The J gene is TRBJ2-6, the V gene TRBV6-4; a weak D match, TRBD1 (5 bases). CDR3 length: 16 residues. V was trimmed by 6 bases and J by 0 bases, leaving 12 bases between them. The germline CDR1 and CDR2 sequences are MRHNA and SNTAGT. CDR3 in amino acids: CASSPTDISGANVLTF. CDR3 nucleotide sequence: TGTGCCAGCAGCCCGACAGACATCTCTGGGGCCAACGTCCTGACTTTC.

The gene calls are TRBV9 and TRBJ1-6, with D possibly matching TRBD1 (6 bases). The V gene's germline CDR1 is SGDLS and CDR2 YYNGEE. The CDR3 covers 14 residues. The V gene lost 4 bases and the J gene lost 7 bases, with 12 bases spanning the gap. The CDR3 region has the DNA TGTGCCAGCAGCCCGCGACAGGAGAATTCACCCCTCCACTTT. This translates into CASSPRQENSPLHF.

This clone has only one observation. This chain links TRBV13 with TRBJ2-1; 9 nucleotides match TRBD1. Germline assignment: CDR1 PRHDT and CDR2 FYEKMQ (reference sequence). The CDR3 length is 17 residues. V dropped 5 bases and J dropped 6; count of bases not matched to a gene: 14. CDR3 protein: CASSPRRSGTGTNEQFF. The CDR3 nucleotides are TGTGCCAGCAGCCCGAGGAGATCCGGGACAGGGACCAATGAGCAGTTCTTC.

The J gene is TRBJ1-1, the V gene TRBV29-1; 10 bases are shared with TRBD1. CDR1 and CDR2 from the germline V gene are SQVTM and ANQGSEA. V lost 6 bases, J lost 7 bases, and 8 bases stayed unmatched. The CDR3 consists of 13 residues. CDR3 nucleotide sequence: TGCAGCGTGAAGACAGGGGGCACCGGTGAAGCTTTCTTT. This codes for CSVKTGGTGEAFF.

The rearrangement uses TRBV4-1 and TRBJ1-2, with D possibly matching TRBD1 (5 bases). The CDR3 extends over 17 amino acids. V dropped 0 bases and J dropped 4 bases, with 18 bases sitting between them. Germline V gene data show CDR1 as MGHRA and CDR2 as YSYEKL. The CDR3 region is CASSQDWVRAPGYGYTF. CDR3 DNA sequence: TGCGCCAGCAGCCAAGATTGGGTCAGGGCCCCAGGCTATGGCTACACCTTC.

The chain employs TRBV7-9 and TRBJ1-1; 7 bases agree with TRBD1. Trimming cost V 7 bases and J 5 bases; bases outside gene matches: 7. The CDR3 is made up of 13 amino acids. In germline, CDR1 is SEHNR, CDR2 FQNEAQ (reference sequence). CDR3 region: CASKRTGKTEAFF. CDR3 bases: TGTGCCAGCAAGAGGACAGGTAAAACTGAAGCTTTCTTT.

The CDR3 protein is CATSSRQGSGKGYNSPLHF. CDR3 nucleotides: TGTGCCACCAGCTCCCGACAGGGGTCAGGGAAAGGATATAATTCACCCCTCCACTTT. This chain uses TRBV15 with TRBJ1-6; 8 bases align to TRBD1. The CDR3 has 19 residues. The V segment lost 5 bases and the J segment 4 bases; nucleotides outside the gene matches: 16. CDR1 and CDR2 from the germline V gene are LNHNV and YYDKDF (reference sequence).

This rearrangement joins TRBV4-3 to TRBJ1-6; 10 nucleotides align to TRBD1. The germline CDR1 and CDR2 sequences are LGHNA and YSLEER. V gave up 1 base and J gave up 9 bases; unmatched junction bases: 6. This CDR3 has 16 amino acids. The CDR3 DNA is TGCGCCAGCAGCCAAGGGGACAGGGGTCTAGGTTCACCCCTCCACTTT. Its translation is CASSQGDRGLGSPLHF.

This clone was seen ten or more times. The chain has TRBV7-9 and TRBJ2-7; the match to TRBD1 covers 8 bases. Germline trimming cut 6 bases from V and 2 bases from J; bases unmatched to any gene: 9. Looked up from germline, CDR1 is SEHNR and CDR2 is FQNEAQ (reference sequence). The CDR3 spans 15 residues. CDR3 in DNA: TGTGCCAGCAGTCCCAGGGGGCGGAACCCCTACGAGCAGTACTTC. Its protein is CASSPRGRNPYEQYF.